This entry concerns a single TCR beta chain. The PCR ran on 60 Vbeta and 13 Jbeta primers. TCRdb's copy holds only in-frame clones and misses some; the assay was immunoSEQ multiplex PCR. This sample has more than 60,000 clones; about 80% occur once, and the top ten carry 3.3%. The sample comes from a study of cytomegalovirus exposure and HLA in healthy donors. This TCR was recovered from a man aged 18 to 30 in good health and CMV-seronegative. The material sequenced was PBMCs.

The CDR3, as DNA: TGTGCCAGCAGCCCAACTAGCGTAAATTTTCTAGAGACCCAGTACTTC. Amino acids: CASSPTSVNFLETQYF. The J gene is TRBJ2-5, the V gene TRBV7-9; 7 bases align to TRBD2. Germline V gene data show CDR1 as SEHNR and CDR2 as FQNEAQ (reference sequence). The CDR3 spans 16 residues. V shed 5 bases, J shed 4 bases, and the junction held 13 bases outside the gene matches.